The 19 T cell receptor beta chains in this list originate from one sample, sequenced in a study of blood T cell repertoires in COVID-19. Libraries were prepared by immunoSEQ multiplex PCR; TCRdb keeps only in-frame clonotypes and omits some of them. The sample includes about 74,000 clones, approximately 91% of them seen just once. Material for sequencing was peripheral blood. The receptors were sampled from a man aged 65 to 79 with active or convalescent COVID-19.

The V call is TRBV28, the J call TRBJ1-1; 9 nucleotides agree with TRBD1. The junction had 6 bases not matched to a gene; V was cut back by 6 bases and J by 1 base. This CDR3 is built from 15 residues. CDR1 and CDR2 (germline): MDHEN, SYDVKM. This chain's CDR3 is CASRKTQGANTEAFF. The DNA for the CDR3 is TGTGCCAGCAGAAAAACACAGGGGGCGAACACTGAAGCTTTCTTT. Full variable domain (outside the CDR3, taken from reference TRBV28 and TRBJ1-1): DVKVTQSSRYLVKRTGEKVFLECVQDMDHENMFWYRQDPGLGLRLIYFSYDVKMKEKGDIPEGYSVSREKKERFSLILESASTNQTSMYLCASRKTQGANTEAFFGQGTRLTVV.

The CDR3 region has the DNA TGTGCCAGCTCACTGCCTAGCGGCGAGAACACCGGGGAGCTGTTTTTT. Protein: CASSLPSGENTGELFF. The chain links TRBV18 to TRBJ2-2; 7 bases line up with TRBD2. The CDR3 runs 16 residues. V was pared by 4 bases and J by 1 base, with 6 bases of the junction left unmatched. CDR1 is KGHSH, CDR2 LQKENI, per germline. Full variable domain (remainder filled in from reference TRBV18 and TRBJ2-2): NAGVMQNPRHLVRRRGQEARLRCSPMKGHSHVYWYRQLPEEGLKFMVYLQKENIIDESGMPKERFSAEFPKEGPSILRIQQVVRGDSAAYFCASSLPSGENTGELFFGEGSRLTVL.

CDR3 sequence (DNA): TGCAGCGTTGAATCTAGGGCGGACAGGGTAATGAACACTGAAGCTTTCTTT. It codes for CSVESRADRVMNTEAFF. J is TRBJ1-1 and V is TRBV29-1; 8 bases are shared with TRBD1. V dropped 2 bases and J dropped 0; count of bases not matched to a gene: 11. The CDR3 is 17 residues long. From germline, CDR1 is SQVTM and CDR2 ANQGSEA.

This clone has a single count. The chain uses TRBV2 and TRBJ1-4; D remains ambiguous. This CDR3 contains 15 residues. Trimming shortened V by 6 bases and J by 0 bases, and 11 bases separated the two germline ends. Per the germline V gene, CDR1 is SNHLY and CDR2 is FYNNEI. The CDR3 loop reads CASSEQFATNEKLFF. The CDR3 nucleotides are TGTGCCAGCAGCGAACAGTTTGCAACTAATGAAAAACTGTTTTTT.

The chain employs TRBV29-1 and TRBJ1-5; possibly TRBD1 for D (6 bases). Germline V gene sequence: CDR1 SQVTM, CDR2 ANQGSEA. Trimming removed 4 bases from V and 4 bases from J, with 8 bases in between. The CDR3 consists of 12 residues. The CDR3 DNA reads TGCAGCGTTGGGGGACAAAATCAGCCCCAGCATTTT. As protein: CSVGGQNQPQHF.

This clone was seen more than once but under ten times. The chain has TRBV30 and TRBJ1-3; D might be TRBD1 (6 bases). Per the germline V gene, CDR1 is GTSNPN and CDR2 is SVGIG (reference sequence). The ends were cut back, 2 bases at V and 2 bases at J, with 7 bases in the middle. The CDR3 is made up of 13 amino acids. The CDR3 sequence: CAWSRTAGNTIYF. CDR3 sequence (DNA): TGTGCCTGGAGTCGGACAGCTGGAAACACCATATATTTT.

The CDR3 nucleotides read TGTGCCAGCAGCTCATCTACAGGGGGGCAAGAGACCCAGTACTTC. It is translated as CASSSSTGGQETQYF. The chain joins TRBV7-9 to TRBJ2-5; 8 nucleotides match TRBD1. Trimming removed 4 bases from V and 2 bases from J; junction bases left unmatched: 6. Germline values: CDR1 SEHNR, CDR2 FQNEAQ (reference sequence). The CDR3 consists of 15 residues.

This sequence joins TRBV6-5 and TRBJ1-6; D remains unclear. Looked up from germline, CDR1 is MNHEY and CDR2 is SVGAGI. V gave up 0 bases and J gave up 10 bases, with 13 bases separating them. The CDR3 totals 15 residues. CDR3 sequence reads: CASSYSIHKTSPLHF. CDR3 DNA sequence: TGTGCCAGCAGTTACTCGATACACAAAACATCACCCCTCCACTTT.

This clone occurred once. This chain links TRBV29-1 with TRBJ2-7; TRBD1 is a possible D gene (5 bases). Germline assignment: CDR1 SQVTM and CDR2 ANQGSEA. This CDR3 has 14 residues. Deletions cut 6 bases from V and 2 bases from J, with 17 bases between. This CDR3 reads CSVKDSIKTYEQYF. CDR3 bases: TGCAGCGTAAAAGACAGTATTAAAACCTACGAGCAGTACTTC.

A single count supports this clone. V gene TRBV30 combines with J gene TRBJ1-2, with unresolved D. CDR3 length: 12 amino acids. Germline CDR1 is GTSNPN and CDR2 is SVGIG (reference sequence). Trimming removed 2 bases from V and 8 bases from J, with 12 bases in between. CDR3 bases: TGTGCCTGGAGTAGCGCCGCTGGCGGCTACACCTTC. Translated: CAWSSAAGGYTF.

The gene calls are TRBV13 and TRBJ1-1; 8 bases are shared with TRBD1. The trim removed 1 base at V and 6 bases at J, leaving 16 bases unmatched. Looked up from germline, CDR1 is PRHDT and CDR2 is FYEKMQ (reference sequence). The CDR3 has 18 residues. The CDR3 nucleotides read TGTGCCAGCAGCTTAGAAGGAGTGGGTAGGCAGGGGGCCGCTGAAGCTTTCTTT. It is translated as CASSLEGVGRQGAAEAFF.

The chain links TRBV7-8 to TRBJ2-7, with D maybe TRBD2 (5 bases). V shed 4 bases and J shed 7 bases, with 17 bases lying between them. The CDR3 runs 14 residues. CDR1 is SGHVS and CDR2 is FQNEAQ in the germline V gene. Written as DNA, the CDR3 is TGTGCCAGCAGCTGGAGGCCCGCTGGGATGGAGCAGTACTTC. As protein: CASSWRPAGMEQYF. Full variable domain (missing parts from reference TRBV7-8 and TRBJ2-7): GAGVSQSPRYKVAKRGQDVALRCDPISGHVSLFWYQQALGQGPEFLTYFQNEAQLDKSGLPSDRFFAERPEGSVSTLKIQRTQQEDSAVYLCASSWRPAGMEQYFGPGTRLTVT.

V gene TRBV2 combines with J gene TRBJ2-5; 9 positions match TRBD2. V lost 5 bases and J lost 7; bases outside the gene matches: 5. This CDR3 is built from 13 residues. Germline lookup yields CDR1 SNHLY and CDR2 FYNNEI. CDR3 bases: TGTGCCAGCAGTTCGGGACTAGCCGGGACCCAGTACTTC. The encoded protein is CASSSGLAGTQYF. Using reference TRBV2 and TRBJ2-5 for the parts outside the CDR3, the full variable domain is EPEVTQTPSHQVTQMGQEVILRCVPISNHLYFYWYRQILGQKVEFLVSFYNNEISEKSEIFDDQFSVERPDGSNFTLKIRSTKLEDSAMYFCASSSGLAGTQYFGPGTRLLVL.

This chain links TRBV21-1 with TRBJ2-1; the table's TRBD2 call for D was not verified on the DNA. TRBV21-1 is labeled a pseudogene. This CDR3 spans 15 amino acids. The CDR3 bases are TGTGCCAGCAGCAGGGGACTAGCGGGAATCCATGAGCAGTTCTTC. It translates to CASSRGLAGIHEQFF.

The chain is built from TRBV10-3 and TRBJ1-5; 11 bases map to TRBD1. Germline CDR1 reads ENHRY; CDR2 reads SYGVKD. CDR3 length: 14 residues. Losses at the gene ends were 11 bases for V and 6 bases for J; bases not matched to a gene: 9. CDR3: CASQDRGLSQPQHF. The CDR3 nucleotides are TGTGCCTCCCAGGACAGGGGGCTCAGTCAGCCCCAGCATTTT.

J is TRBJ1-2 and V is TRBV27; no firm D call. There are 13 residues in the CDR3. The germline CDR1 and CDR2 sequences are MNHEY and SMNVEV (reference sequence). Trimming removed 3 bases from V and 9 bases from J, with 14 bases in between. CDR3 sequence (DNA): TGTGCCAGCAGTTTCCGAGGGATGAGCAGCTACACCTTC. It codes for CASSFRGMSSYTF.

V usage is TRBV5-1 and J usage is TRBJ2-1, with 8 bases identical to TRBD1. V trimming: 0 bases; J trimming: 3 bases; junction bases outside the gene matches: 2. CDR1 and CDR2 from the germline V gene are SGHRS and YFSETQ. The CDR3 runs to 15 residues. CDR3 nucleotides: TGCGCCAGCAGCTTGGGGACAGGGAACTACAATGAGCAGTTCTTC. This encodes CASSLGTGNYNEQFF.

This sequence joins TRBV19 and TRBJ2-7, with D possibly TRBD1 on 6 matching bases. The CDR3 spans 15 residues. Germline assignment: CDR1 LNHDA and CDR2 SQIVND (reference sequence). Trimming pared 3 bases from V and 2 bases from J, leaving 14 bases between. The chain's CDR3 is CASSMVQGLPYEQYF. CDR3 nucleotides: TGTGCCAGTAGTATGGTACAGGGTCTTCCCTACGAGCAGTACTTC. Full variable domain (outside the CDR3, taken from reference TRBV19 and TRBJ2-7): DGGITQSPKYLFRKEGQNVTLSCEQNLNHDAMYWYRQDPGQGLRLIYYSQIVNDFQKGDIAEGYSVSREKKESFPLTVTSAQKNPTAFYLCASSMVQGLPYEQYFGPGTRLTVT.

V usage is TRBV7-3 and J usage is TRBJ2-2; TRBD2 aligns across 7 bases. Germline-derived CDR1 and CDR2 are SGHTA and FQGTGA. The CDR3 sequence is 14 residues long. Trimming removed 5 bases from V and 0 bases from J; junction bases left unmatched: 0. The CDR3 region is CASSLAANTGELFF. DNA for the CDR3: TGTGCCAGCAGCCTAGCGGCGAACACCGGGGAGCTGTTTTTT.